Reported below is one TCR beta chain. This specimen belongs to a study of control samples from healthy donors and cancer patients. The CDR3 covers 12 residues. The V end lost 3 bases, the J end lost 4 bases, and 7 bases lay between the germline ends. Clones were read by immunoSEQ multiplex PCR, and TCRdb kept only the in-frame ones, dropping some. The sample holds 150,000 to 200,000 clones, around nine tenths seen once. Sequencing input: blood. J is TRBJ2-7 and V is TRBV12-3 or TRBV12-4, with D hard to call. The TCR comes from a man aged 25 to 45 in good health. The DNA of the CDR3 is TGTGCCAGCAGTTTCACACCGTACGAGCAGTACTTC. The encoded protein is CASSFTPYEQYF.